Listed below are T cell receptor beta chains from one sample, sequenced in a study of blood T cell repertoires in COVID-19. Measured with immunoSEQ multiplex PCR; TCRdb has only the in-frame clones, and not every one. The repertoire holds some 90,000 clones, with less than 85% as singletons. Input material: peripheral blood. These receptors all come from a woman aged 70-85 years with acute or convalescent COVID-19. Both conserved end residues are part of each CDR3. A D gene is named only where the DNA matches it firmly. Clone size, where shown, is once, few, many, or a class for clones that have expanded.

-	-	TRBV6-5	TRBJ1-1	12	CASSYSGREAFF	TGTGCCAGCAGTTACTCAGGCAGGGAAGCTTTCTTT
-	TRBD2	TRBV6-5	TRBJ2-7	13	CASIFGGAYEQYF	TGTGCCAGCATTTTTGGGGGGGCCTACGAGCAGTACTTC
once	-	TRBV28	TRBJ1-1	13	CASINGVNTEAFF	TGTGCCAGCATCAACGGGGTGAACACTGAAGCTTTCTTT
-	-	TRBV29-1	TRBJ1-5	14	CSVKGGGLNQPQHF	TGCAGCGTTAAGGGCGGGGGGTTAAATCAGCCCCAGCATTTT
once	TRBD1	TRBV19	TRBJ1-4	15	CASSSGQGANEKLFF	TGTGCCAGTAGTTCCGGACAGGGGGCTAATGAAAAACTGTTTTTT
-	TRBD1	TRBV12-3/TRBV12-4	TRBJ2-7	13	CASTPTGWGEQYF	TGTGCCAGCACCCCGACAGGGTGGGGCGAGCAGTACTTC
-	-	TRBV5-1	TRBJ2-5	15	CASSFLGDFQETQYF	TGCGCCAGCAGCTTCTTGGGCGATTTCCAAGAGACCCAGTACTTC
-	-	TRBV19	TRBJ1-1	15	CASKAWSQGGTEAFF	TGTGCCAGTAAAGCTTGGTCCCAGGGTGGAACTGAAGCTTTCTTT
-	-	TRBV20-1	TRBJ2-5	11	CSARPREGQYF	TGCAGTGCTAGACCCAGGGAAGGCCAGTACTTC
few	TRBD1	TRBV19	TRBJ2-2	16	CASSSVQGGNTGELFF	TGTGCCAGTAGTAGCGTACAGGGGGGGAACACCGGGGAGCTGTTTTTT
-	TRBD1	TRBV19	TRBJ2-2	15	CASSEAGGHTGELFF	TGTGCCAGTAGTGAGGCAGGGGGCCACACCGGGGAGCTGTTTTTT
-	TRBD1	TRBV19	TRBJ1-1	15	CASSLQGARGTEAFF	TGTGCCAGTAGCCTACAGGGGGCGCGAGGAACTGAAGCTTTCTTT
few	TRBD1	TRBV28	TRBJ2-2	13	CASSGQGHGELFF	TGTGCCAGCAGCGGACAGGGCCACGGGGAGCTGTTTTTT
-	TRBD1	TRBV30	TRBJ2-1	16	CAWGTIWDRGDNEQFF	TGTGCCTGGGGCACAATTTGGGACAGGGGAGACAATGAGCAGTTCTTC
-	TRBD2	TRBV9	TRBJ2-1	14	CASSVVSGRDEQFF	TGTGCCAGCAGCGTAGTTTCGGGGAGGGATGAGCAGTTCTTC
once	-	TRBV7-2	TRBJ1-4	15	CASSLVGHQNEKLFF	TGTGCCAGCAGCTTAGTGGGACACCAAAATGAAAAACTGTTTTTT
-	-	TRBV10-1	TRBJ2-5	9	CARGETQYF	TGCGCCCGCGGAGAGACCCAGTACTTC
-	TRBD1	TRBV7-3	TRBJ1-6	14	CASSQTGGISPLHF	TGTGCCAGCAGCCAGACAGGGGGTATTTCACCCCTCCACTTT
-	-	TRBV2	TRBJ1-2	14	CASSRGLQLYGYTF	TGTGCCAGCAGCCGGGGACTGCAACTCTATGGCTACACCTTC
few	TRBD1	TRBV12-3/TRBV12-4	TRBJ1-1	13	CASRGTGYTEAFF	TGTGCCAGCAGGGGGACAGGCTACACTGAAGCTTTCTTT
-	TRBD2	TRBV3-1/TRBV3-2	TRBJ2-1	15	CASSQLAGTYNEQFF	TGTGCCAGCAGCCAGCTAGCGGGAACCTACAATGAGCAGTTCTTC
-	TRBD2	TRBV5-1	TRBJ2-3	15	CASSLALAGIDTQYF	TGCGCCAGCAGCTTGGCTTTAGCGGGGATAGATACGCAGTATTTT
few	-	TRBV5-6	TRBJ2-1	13	CASSPPAGGEQFF	TGTGCCAGCAGCCCACCGGCAGGAGGTGAGCAGTTCTTC
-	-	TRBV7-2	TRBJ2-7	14	CASSLGAAAYEQYF	TGTGCCAGCAGCTTAGGGGCTGCCGCCTACGAGCAGTACTTC
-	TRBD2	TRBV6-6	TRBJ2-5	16	CASSSTGTSGSETQYF	TGTGCCAGCAGTTCCACCGGGACTAGCGGGAGTGAGACCCAGTACTTC
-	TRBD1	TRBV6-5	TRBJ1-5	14	CASSRQGGNQPQHF	TGTGCCAGCAGTCGACAGGGAGGCAATCAGCCCCAGCATTTT
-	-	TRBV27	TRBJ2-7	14	CASSLRQGSYEQYF	TGTGCCAGCAGTTTAAGGCAGGGCTCCTACGAGCAGTACTTC
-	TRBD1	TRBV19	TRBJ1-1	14	CASSDRGLRAEAFF	TGTGCCAGTTCAGACAGGGGGCTTAGGGCTGAAGCTTTCTTT
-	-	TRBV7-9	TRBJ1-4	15	CASSLDPLPGQKLFF	TGTGCCAGCAGCTTAGACCCCCTTCCTGGGCAAAAACTGTTTTTT
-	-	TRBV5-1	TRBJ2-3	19	CASSLRAGRGATSTDTQYF	TGCGCCAGCAGCTTGAGGGCGGGCAGGGGGGCCACTAGCACAGATACGCAGTATTTT
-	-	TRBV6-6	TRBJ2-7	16	CASSYPGKDGFYEQYF	TGTGCCAGCAGTTACCCCGGGAAGGACGGTTTCTACGAGCAGTACTTC
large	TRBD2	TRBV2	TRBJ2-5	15	CASSEELAGEETQYF	TGTGCCAGCAGTGAAGAACTAGCGGGAGAGGAGACCCAGTACTTC
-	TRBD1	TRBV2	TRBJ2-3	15	CASSESRGRIDTQYF	TGTGCCAGCAGTGAAAGCAGGGGGCGCATAGATACGCAGTATTTT
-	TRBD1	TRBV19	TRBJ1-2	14	CASISNRGAYGYTF	TGTGCCAGTATTTCGAACAGGGGTGCCTATGGCTACACCTTC
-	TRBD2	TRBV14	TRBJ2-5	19	CASSQDWGLAGGRGETQYF	TGTGCCAGCAGCCAAGATTGGGGACTAGCGGGAGGGCGCGGCGAGACCCAGTACTTC
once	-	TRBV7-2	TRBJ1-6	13	CASSLAGNSPLHF	TGTGCCAGCAGCTTGGCAGGGAATTCACCCCTCCACTTT
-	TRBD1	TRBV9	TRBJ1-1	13	CASSVVGQGMAFF	TGTGCCAGCAGCGTAGTGGGACAGGGAATGGCTTTCTTT
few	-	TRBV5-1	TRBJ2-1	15	CASSLFQAGANEQFF	TGCGCCAGCAGCTTGTTTCAAGCGGGCGCTAATGAGCAGTTCTTC
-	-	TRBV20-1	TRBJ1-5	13	CSASLGGNQPQHF	TGCAGTGCTAGTTTGGGGGGGAATCAGCCCCAGCATTTT
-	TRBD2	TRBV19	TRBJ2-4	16	CASSPGTSWAKNIQYF	TGTGCCAGTAGTCCCGGGACTAGCTGGGCCAAAAACATTCAGTACTTC
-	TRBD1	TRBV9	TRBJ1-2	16	CASSVGTGQFYNGYTF	TGTGCCAGCAGCGTAGGGACAGGGCAATTTTATAATGGCTACACCTTC
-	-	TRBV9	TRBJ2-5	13	CASSVGQIETQYF	TGTGCCAGCAGCGTAGGACAGATAGAGACCCAGTACTTC
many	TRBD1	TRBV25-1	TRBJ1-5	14	CASRVPGTGKPQHF	TGTGCCAGCAGGGTACCGGGGACAGGGAAGCCCCAGCATTTT
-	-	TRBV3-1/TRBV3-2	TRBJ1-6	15	CASSQGTGSNSPLHF	TGTGCCAGCAGCCAAGGCACGGGGTCCAATTCACCCCTCCACTTT
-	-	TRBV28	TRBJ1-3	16	CASSLYAGSSGNTIYF	TGTGCCAGCAGTTTATACGCGGGGAGCTCTGGAAACACCATATATTTT
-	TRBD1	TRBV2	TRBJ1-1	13	CASSAGTGTEAFF	TGTGCCAGCAGTGCCGGGACAGGGACTGAAGCTTTCTTT
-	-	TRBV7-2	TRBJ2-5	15	CASSLQPGETETQYF	TGTGCCAGCAGCTTACAACCGGGGGAAACGGAGACCCAGTACTTC
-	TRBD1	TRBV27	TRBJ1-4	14	CASSKQGANEKLFF	TGTGCCAGCAGTAAACAGGGGGCGAATGAAAAACTGTTTTTT
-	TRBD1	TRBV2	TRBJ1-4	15	CASSEGQGAREKLFF	TGTGCCAGCAGTGAAGGGCAGGGGGCGCGCGAAAAACTGTTTTTT
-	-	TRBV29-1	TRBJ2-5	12	CSVAGGWETQYF	TGCAGCGTGGCTGGGGGCTGGGAGACCCAGTACTTC
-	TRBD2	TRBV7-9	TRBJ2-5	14	CASSLAAGVETQYF	TGTGCCAGCAGCTTAGCAGCGGGAGTGGAGACCCAGTACTTC
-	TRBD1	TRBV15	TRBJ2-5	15	CATSRDLLQGETQYF	TGTGCCACCAGCAGAGATCTATTACAGGGGGAGACCCAGTACTTC